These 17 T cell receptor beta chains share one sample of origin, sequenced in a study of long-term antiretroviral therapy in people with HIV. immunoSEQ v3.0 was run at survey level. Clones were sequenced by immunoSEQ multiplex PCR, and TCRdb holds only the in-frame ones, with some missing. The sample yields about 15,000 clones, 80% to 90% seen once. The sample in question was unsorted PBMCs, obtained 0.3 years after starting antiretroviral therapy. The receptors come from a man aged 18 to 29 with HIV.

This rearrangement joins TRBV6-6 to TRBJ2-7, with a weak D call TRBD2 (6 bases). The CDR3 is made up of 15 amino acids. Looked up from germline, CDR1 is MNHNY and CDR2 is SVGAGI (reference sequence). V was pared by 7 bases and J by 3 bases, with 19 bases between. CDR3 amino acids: CASMWAPGLDYEQYF. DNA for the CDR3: TGTGCCAGCATGTGGGCTCCGGGACTCGACTACGAGCAGTACTTC.

CDR3 in DNA: TGTGCCAGCAGCAACAGAGTAGATACGCAGTATTTT. Amino acids: CASSNRVDTQYF. The chain combines TRBV11-2 with TRBJ2-3; D not certain. This CDR3 is built from 12 residues. V lost 5 bases, J lost 5 bases, and 8 bases lay in between. Germline loops: CDR1 SGHAT, CDR2 FQNNGV.

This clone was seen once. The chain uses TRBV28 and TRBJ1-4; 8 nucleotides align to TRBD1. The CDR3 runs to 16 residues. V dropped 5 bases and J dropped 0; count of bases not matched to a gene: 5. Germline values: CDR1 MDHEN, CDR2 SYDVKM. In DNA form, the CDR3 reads TGTGCCAGCAGTAGGCAGGGGGCTGCAACTAATGAAAAACTGTTTTTT. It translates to CASSRQGAATNEKLFF.

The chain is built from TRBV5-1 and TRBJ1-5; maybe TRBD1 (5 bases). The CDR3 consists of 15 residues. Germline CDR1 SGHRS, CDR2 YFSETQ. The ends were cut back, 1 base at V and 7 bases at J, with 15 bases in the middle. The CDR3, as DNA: TGCGCCAGCAGCTTGTCCGGACAATCAGAACAGCCCCAGCATTTT. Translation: CASSLSGQSEQPQHF.

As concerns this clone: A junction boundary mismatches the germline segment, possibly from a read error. The chain's CDR3 is CASSLGGGGVTDTQYF. CDR3 DNA: TGTGCTAGCAGCTTAGGGGGGGGCGGGGTAACAGATACGCAGTATTTT. The J gene is TRBJ2-3, the V gene TRBV7-7, with D possibly being TRBD2 (7 bases). Germline CDR1 SSHAT, CDR2 FNYEAQ (reference sequence). The CDR3 sequence is 16 residues long.

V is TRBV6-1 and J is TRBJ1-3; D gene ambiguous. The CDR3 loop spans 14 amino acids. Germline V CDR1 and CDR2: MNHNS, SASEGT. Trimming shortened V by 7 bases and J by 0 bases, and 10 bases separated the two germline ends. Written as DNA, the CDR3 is TGTGCCAGCACGGACCCCATCTCTGGAAACACCATATATTTT. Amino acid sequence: CASTDPISGNTIYF.

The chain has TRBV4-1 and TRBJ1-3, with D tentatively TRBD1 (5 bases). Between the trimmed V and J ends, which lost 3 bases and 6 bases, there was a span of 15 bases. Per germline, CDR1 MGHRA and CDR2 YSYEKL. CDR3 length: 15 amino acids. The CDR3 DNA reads TGCGCCAGCAGCCACCCGGGACGGACGTCAAACACCATATATTTT. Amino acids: CASSHPGRTSNTIYF.

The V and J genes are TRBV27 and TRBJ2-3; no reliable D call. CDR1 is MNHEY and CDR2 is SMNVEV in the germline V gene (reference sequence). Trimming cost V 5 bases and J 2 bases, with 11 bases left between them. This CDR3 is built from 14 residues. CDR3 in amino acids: CASSPGGYTDTQYF. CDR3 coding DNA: TGTGCCAGCAGTCCTGGTGGTTACACAGATACGCAGTATTTT.

DNA of the CDR3: TGTGCCAGCAGCTCCCCGGGCAATTCACCCCTCCACTTT. As protein: CASSSPGNSPLHF. The rearrangement uses TRBV7-9 and TRBJ1-6; D is unresolved. There are 13 residues in the CDR3. The germline V gene encodes CDR1 SEHNR and CDR2 FQNEAQ (reference sequence). V lost 4 bases, J lost 7 bases, and 8 bases lay in between.

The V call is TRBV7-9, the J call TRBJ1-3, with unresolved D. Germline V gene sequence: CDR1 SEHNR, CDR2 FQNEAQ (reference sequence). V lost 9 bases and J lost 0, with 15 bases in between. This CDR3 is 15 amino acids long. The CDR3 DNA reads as TGTGCCAGTAAGTCTCGGGAAAACTCTGGAAACACCATATATTTT. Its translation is CASKSRENSGNTIYF.

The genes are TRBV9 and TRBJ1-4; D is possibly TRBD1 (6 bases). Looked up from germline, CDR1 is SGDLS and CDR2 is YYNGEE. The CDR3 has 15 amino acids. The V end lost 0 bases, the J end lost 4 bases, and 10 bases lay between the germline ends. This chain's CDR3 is CASSVDGQLNEKLFF. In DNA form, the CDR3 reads TGTGCCAGCAGCGTAGACGGACAGCTTAATGAAAAACTGTTTTTT. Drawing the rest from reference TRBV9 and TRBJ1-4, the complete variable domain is DSGVTQTPKHLITATGQRVTLRCSPRSGDLSVYWYQQSLDQGLQFLIQYYNGEERAKGNILERFSAQQFPDLHSELNLSSLELGDSALYFCASSVDGQLNEKLFFGSGTQLSVL.

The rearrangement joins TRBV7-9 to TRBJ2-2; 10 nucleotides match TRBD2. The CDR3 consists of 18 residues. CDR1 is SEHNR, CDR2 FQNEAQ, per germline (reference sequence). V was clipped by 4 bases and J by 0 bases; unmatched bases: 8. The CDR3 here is CASSSGLAVQTNTGELFF. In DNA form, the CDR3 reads TGTGCCAGCAGCTCTGGACTAGCGGTCCAGACGAACACCGGGGAGCTGTTTTTT.

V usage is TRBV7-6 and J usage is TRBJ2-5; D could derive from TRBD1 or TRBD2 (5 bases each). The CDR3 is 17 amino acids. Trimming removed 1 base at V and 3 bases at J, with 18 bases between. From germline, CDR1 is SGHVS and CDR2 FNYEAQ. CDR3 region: CASSLDRVGVWEETQYF. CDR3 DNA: TGTGCCAGCAGCTTAGATCGGGTGGGGGTTTGGGAAGAGACCCAGTACTTC.

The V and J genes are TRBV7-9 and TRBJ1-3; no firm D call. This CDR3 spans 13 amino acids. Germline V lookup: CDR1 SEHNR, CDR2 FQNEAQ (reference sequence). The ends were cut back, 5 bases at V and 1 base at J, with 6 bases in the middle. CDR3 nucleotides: TGTGCCAGCAGCCTATATTCTGGAAACACCATATATTTT. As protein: CASSLYSGNTIYF.

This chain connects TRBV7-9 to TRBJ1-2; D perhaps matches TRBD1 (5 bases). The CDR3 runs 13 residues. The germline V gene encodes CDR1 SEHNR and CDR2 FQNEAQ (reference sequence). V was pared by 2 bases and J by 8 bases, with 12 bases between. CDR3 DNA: TGTGCCAGCAGCTTAAGGCCCCGGGACGGCTACACCTTC. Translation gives CASSLRPRDGYTF.

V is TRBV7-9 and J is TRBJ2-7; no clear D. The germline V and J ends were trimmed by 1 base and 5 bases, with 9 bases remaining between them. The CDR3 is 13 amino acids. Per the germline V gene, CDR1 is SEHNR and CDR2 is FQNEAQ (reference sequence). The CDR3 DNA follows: TGTGCCAGCAGCTTAGATGTAGGCCACGAGCAGTACGTC. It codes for CASSLDVGHEQYV.

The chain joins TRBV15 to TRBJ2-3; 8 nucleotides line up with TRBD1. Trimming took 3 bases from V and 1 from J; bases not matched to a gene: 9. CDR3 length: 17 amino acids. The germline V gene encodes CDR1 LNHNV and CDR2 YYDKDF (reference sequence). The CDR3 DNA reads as TGTGCCACCAGCAGGGGGAACCCGGGACAGGGCACAGATACGCAGTATTTT. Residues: CATSRGNPGQGTDTQYF.